These 19 T cell receptor beta chains originate from one sample sequenced in a study of blood T cell repertoires in COVID-19. Here immunoSEQ multiplex PCR was the method, and the copy in TCRdb shows in-frame clones only, minus some. The profile covers roughly 87,000 clones, with approximately 75% appearing a single time and around an eighth taken by the ten largest. Material for sequencing was peripheral blood. Receptor source: a woman of 80 years or more with acute or convalescent COVID-19.

The CDR3 DNA sequence: TGTGCCAGCAGTTTATCAAACAGGAACGAGCAGTACTTC. Protein: CASSLSNRNEQYF. V is TRBV12-3 or TRBV12-4 and J is TRBJ2-7, with D perhaps matching TRBD1 (5 bases). The V end was cut by 2 bases, the J end by 5 bases, with 10 bases between. CDR3 size: 13 residues.

The V call is TRBV5-1, the J call TRBJ1-2, with D hard to call. CDR1 and CDR2 (germline): SGHRS, YFSETQ. The CDR3 is made up of 16 amino acids. The V end lost 4 bases, the J end lost 5 bases, and 21 bases lay between the germline ends. CDR3 nucleotide sequence: TGCGCCAGCAGCCCCGGTTACCAACTAGGCTCATATGGCTACACCTTC. This gives the protein CASSPGYQLGSYGYTF.

The genes are TRBV6-6 and TRBJ2-2; no clear D. The length of the CDR3 is 11 residues. Germline assignment: CDR1 MNHNY and CDR2 SVGAGI (reference sequence). V was cut by 9 bases and J by 4 bases, with 6 bases left in between. The DNA of the CDR3 is TGTGCCAGTCTCTTCACCGGGGAGCTGTTTTTT. Encoded protein: CASLFTGELFF.

The chain uses TRBV11-3 and TRBJ2-7; TRBD2 matches 11 bases. This CDR3 has 20 residues. Germline V lookup: CDR1 SGHNT, CDR2 YENEEA. V was clipped by 2 bases and J by 1 base; unmatched bases: 16. In DNA, the CDR3 is TGTGCCAGCAGCTTACCCCCGGGACTAGCGGCGTTCCTATCTTCCTACGAGCAGTACTTC. It codes for CASSLPPGLAAFLSSYEQYF.

The chain joins TRBV5-6 to TRBJ1-1, with TRBD1 identical over 7 bases. Germline CDR1 SGHDT, CDR2 YYEEEE. The CDR3 sequence is 13 residues long. The junction had 13 bases not matched to a gene; V was cut back by 6 bases and J by 11 bases. CDR3 sequence: CASTVARGLYAFF. Written as DNA, the CDR3 is TGTGCCAGCACCGTCGCCAGGGGGTTATACGCTTTCTTT.

This sequence joins TRBV7-2 and TRBJ1-6; a possible D gene is TRBD1 (6 bases). The V end lost 3 bases, the J end lost 8 bases, and 17 bases lay between the germline ends. Germline values: CDR1 SGHTA, CDR2 FQGNSA. The CDR3 contains 16 residues. CDR3 sequence reads: CASSLGGAQLYSPLHF. CDR3 coding DNA: TGTGCCAGCAGCTTGGGGGGGGCTCAATTGTATTCACCCCTCCACTTT.

This clone was detected only a few times. V gene TRBV29-1 combines with J gene TRBJ2-5, with D perhaps TRBD2 (6 bases). Trimming pared 4 bases from V and 3 bases from J, leaving 6 bases between. This CDR3 is 11 amino acids long. Germline V gives CDR1 SQVTM, CDR2 ANQGSEA. As DNA, the CDR3 is TGCAGCGTTGGGGGGGAAGAGACCCAGTACTTC. Translated: CSVGGEETQYF.

The chain uses TRBV28 and TRBJ1-2, with D possibly TRBD1 on 6 matching bases. Germline CDR1 and CDR2: MDHEN and SYDVKM. V was shortened by 7 bases and J by 2 bases, with 14 bases between the two germline ends. The CDR3 covers 14 residues. CDR3 residues: CASKIPGTNYGYTF. For the CDR3, the DNA is TGTGCCAGCAAAATCCCCGGGACAAACTATGGCTACACCTTC.

The genes are TRBV3-1 (or the pseudogene TRBV3-2) and TRBJ2-2; TRBD2 aligns across 8 bases. V shed 0 bases and J 3 bases; nucleotides not matched to a gene: 9. The length of the CDR3 is 18 residues. Germline values: CDR1 LGHDT, CDR2 YNNKEL (reference sequence). Here the CDR3 DNA reads TGTGCCAGCAGCCAAGATATGAGCGGGGGAATTTACACCGGGGAGCTGTTTTTT. This encodes CASSQDMSGGIYTGELFF.

The V call is TRBV7-9, the J call TRBJ2-6; a possible D gene is TRBD1 (5 bases). The CDR3 is 17 residues long. V was clipped by 7 bases and J by 4 bases, with 20 bases between them. Germline-derived CDR1 and CDR2 are SEHNR and FQNEAQ (reference sequence). CDR3 in DNA: TGTGCCAGCACCCGAATAGCAGGGCCGGAGGGGGCCAACGTCCTGACTTTC. This sequence encodes CASTRIAGPEGANVLTF.

The genes are TRBV6-5 and TRBJ1-3; no firm D call. V lost 5 bases and J lost 7, with 12 bases in between. Per the germline V gene, CDR1 is MNHEY and CDR2 is SVGAGI. This CDR3 region has 13 residues. This CDR3 is CASSPDSGNTIYF. The CDR3 DNA sequence: TGTGCCAGCAGTCCCGACTCCGGGAACACCATATATTTT.

Many counts were recorded for this clone. The rearrangement links TRBV11-1 to TRBJ2-7; D is ambiguous. Germline V gene lookup returns CDR1 SGHAT and CDR2 FQDESV (reference sequence). V was shortened by 4 bases and J by 1 base, with 14 bases between the two germline ends. The CDR3 totals 15 residues. The CDR3 here is CASSYGLTSSYEQYF. DNA for the CDR3: TGTGCCAGCAGCTATGGCCTTACAAGTTCCTACGAGCAGTACTTC.

The chain couples TRBV5-1 to TRBJ2-5, with D perhaps matching TRBD2 (5 bases). CDR1 is SGHRS and CDR2 is YFSETQ in the germline V gene. V lost 4 bases and J 1 base, leaving 17 bases between the germline ends. The CDR3 totals 16 residues. CDR3 region: CASSTGSLRGQETQYF. The CDR3 DNA is TGCGCCAGCAGCACGGGGTCTCTCCGGGGCCAAGAGACCCAGTACTTC. Combining the CDR3 with reference TRBV5-1 and TRBJ2-5 gives the whole variable domain KAGVTQTPRYLIKTRGQQVTLSCSPISGHRSVSWYQQTPGQGLQFLFEYFSETQRNKGNFPGRFSGRQFSNSRSEMNVSTLELGDSALYLCASSTGSLRGQETQYFGPGTRLLVL.

The V gene is TRBV9, the J gene TRBJ1-6, with 7 bases that match TRBD1. This CDR3 has 17 amino acids. Germline CDR1 SGDLS, CDR2 YYNGEE. V lost 4 bases to trimming and J lost 10 bases; unmatched junction nucleotides: 17. The CDR3 loop is CASSLTGQPRSGSPLHF. Here the CDR3 DNA reads TGTGCCAGCAGCTTAACGGGACAGCCACGCAGCGGGTCACCCCTCCACTTT.

This chain uses TRBV9 with TRBJ1-1, with D unresolved. V was cut by 3 bases and J by 0 bases, with 9 bases left in between. Looked up from germline, CDR1 is SGDLS and CDR2 is YYNGEE. The CDR3 extends over 14 amino acids. CDR3 sequence (DNA): TGTGCCAGCAGCGCCGGACTACTGAACACTGAAGCTTTCTTT. It specifies CASSAGLLNTEAFF.

This rearrangement joins TRBV5-1 to TRBJ2-2, with TRBD1 identical over 7 bases. Germline loops: CDR1 SGHRS, CDR2 YFSETQ. CDR3 length equals 15 residues. With V trimmed by 4 bases and J by 5 bases, 8 bases remained unmatched. CDR3 residues: CASSTSRGQTGELFF. CDR3 nucleotides: TGCGCCAGCAGCACATCGAGGGGGCAAACCGGGGAGCTGTTTTTT.

V and J are TRBV15 and TRBJ1-5, with D hard to call. Trimming removed 0 bases from V and 6 bases from J, with 3 bases in between. Germline V lookup: CDR1 LNHNV, CDR2 YYDKDF (reference sequence). The CDR3 is 12 amino acids. The CDR3 nucleotides are TGTGCCACCAGCAGAGACAGTCAGCCCCAGCATTTT. Translation gives CATSRDSQPQHF.

The chain combines TRBV9 with TRBJ1-2; no firm D call. The germline V gene has CDR1 SGDLS and CDR2 YYNGEE. This CDR3 spans 15 amino acids. V lost 4 bases and J lost 4, with 17 bases in between. Written as DNA, the CDR3 is TGTGCCAGCAGCTCCCGCGGCAGAGACTTCTATGGCTACACCTTC. It is translated as CASSSRGRDFYGYTF.

The genes are TRBV18 and TRBJ1-2, with 8 bases lining up with TRBD1. The CDR3 totals 16 residues. The trim removed 0 bases at V and 8 bases at J, leaving 11 bases unmatched. From germline, CDR1 is KGHSH and CDR2 LQKENI. Here the CDR3 reads CASSPPGSQGVKGYTF. The CDR3 nucleotides are TGTGCCAGCTCACCACCAGGTTCACAGGGGGTAAAAGGCTACACCTTC.